Described below is a single T cell receptor beta chain sequence and its context. Method: immunoSEQ multiplex PCR; TCRdb's copy keeps in-frame clones and lacks some. The repertoire has tens of thousands of clones, over 80% of them found once; the top ten carry approximately 0.4%. CDR1 is MNHEY and CDR2 is SVGAGI in the germline V gene. The CDR3 runs to 15 residues. V was cut by 0 bases and J by 10 bases, with 16 bases left in between. This entry is derived from a study of OX40 agonist ivuxolimab in advanced cancers. The rearrangement uses TRBV6-5 and TRBJ2-1; D is unresolved. Material: CD4+ or CD8+ T cells sorted from blood, obtained in a trial of the OX40 agonist ivuxolimab. This receptor was identified in an adult with an advanced solid tumor such as melanoma, head and neck, liver or kidney cancer. The CDR3 nucleotides are TGTGCCAGCAGTTACTCGAGAGTTTTTAGGGCAGAGCAGTTCTTC. Amino acid sequence: CASSYSRVFRAEQFF.